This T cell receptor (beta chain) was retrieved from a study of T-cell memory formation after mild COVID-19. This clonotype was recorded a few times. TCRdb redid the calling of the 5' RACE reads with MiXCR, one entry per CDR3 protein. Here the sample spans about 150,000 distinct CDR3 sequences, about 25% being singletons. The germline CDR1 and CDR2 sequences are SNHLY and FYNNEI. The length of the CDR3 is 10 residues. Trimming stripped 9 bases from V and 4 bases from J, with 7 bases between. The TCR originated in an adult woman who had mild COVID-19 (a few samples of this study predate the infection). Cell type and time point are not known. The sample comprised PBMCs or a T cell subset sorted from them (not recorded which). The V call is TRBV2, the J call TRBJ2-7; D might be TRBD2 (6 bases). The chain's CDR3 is CASGGYEQYF. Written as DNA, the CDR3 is TGTGCCAGTGGGGGGTACGAGCAGTACTTC.